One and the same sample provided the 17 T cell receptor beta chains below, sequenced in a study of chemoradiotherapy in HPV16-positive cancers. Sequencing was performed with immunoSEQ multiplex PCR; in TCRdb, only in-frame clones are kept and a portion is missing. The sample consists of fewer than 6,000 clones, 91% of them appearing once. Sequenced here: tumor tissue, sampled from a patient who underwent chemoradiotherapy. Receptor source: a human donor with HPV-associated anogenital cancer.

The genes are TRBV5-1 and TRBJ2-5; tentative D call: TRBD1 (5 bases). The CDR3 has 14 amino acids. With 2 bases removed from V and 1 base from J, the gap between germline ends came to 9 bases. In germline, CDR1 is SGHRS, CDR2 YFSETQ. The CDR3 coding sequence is TGCGCCAGCAGCTTTCAGGGTTCCCAAGAGACCCAGTACTTC. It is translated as CASSFQGSQETQYF. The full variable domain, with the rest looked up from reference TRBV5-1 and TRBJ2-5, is KAGVTQTPRYLIKTRGQQVTLSCSPISGHRSVSWYQQTPGQGLQFLFEYFSETQRNKGNFPGRFSGRQFSNSRSEMNVSTLELGDSALYLCASSFQGSQETQYFGPGTRLLVL.

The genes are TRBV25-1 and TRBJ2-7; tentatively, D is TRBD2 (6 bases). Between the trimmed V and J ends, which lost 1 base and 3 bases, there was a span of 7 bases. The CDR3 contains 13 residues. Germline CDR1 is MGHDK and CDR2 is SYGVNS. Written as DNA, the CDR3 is TGTGCCAGCAGTGAATTGGAGGGCTACGAGCAGTACTTC. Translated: CASSELEGYEQYF.

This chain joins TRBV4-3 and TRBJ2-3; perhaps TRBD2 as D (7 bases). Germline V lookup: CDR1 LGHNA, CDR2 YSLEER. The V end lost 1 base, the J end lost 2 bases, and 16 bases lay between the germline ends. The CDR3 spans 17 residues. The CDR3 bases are TGCGCCAGCAGCCAAGGAAGGGCGGGGGCCAACACAGATACGCAGTATTTT. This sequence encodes CASSQGRAGANTDTQYF.

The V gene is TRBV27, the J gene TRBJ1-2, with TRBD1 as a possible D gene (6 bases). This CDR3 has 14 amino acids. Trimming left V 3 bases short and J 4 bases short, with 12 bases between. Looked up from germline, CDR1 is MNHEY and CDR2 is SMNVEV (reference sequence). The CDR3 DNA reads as TGTGCCAGCAGTTTGGGGGCAGGGGTCTATGGCTACACCTTC. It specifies CASSLGAGVYGYTF.

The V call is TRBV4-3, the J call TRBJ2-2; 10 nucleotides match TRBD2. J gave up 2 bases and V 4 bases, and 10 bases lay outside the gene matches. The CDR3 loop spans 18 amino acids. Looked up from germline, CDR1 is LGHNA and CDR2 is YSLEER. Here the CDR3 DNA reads TGCGCCAGCAGCCGATCCGGACTAGCGGAAGCTAACACCGGGGAGCTGTTTTTT. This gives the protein CASSRSGLAEANTGELFF.

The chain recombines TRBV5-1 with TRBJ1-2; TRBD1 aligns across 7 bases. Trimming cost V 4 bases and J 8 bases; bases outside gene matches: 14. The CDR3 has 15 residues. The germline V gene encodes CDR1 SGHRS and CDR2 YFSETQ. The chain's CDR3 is CASSPLTGILQGYTF. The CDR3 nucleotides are TGCGCCAGCAGCCCCCTGACAGGGATTTTGCAGGGCTACACCTTC.

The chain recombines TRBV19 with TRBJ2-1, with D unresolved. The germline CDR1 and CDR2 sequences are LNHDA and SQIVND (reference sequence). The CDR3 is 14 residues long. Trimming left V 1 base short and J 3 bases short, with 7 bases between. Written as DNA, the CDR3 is TGTGCCAGTAGTATAGGGCCCGGCTACAATGAGCAGTTCTTC. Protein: CASSIGPGYNEQFF.

In DNA, the CDR3 is TGTGCCAGCAGCCACTGGGGCACTGAAGCTTTCTTT. Its protein is CASSHWGTEAFF. The V and J genes are TRBV13 and TRBJ1-1; D is uncertain. This CDR3 comprises 12 residues. Trimming removed 5 bases at V and 4 bases at J, with 8 bases between. Germline V CDR1 and CDR2: PRHDT, FYEKMQ (reference sequence).

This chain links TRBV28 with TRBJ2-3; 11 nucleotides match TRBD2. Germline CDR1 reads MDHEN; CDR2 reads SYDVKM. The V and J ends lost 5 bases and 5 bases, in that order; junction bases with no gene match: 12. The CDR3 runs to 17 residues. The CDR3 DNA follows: TGTGCCAGCAGTAGTTTCGGCGCTAGCGGGGGGAGAGATACGCAGTATTTT. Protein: CASSSFGASGGRDTQYF.

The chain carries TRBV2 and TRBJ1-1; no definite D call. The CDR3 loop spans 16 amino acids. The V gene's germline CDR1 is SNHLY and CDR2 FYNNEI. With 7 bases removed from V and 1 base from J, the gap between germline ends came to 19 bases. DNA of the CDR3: TGTGCCAGCACCCCCCGGGTCCGCCGACAGAACACTGAAGCTTTCTTT. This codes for CASTPRVRRQNTEAFF. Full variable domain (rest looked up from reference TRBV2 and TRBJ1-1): EPEVTQTPSHQVTQMGQEVILRCVPISNHLYFYWYRQILGQKVEFLVSFYNNEISEKSEIFDDQFSVERPDGSNFTLKIRSTKLEDSAMYFCASTPRVRRQNTEAFFGQGTRLTVV.

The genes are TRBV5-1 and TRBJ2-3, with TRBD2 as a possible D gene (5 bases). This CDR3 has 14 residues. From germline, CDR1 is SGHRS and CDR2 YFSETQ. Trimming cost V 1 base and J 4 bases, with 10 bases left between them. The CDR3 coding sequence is TGCGCCAGCAGCTTGACTAGGCAGGCAGATACGCAGTATTTT. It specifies CASSLTRQADTQYF.

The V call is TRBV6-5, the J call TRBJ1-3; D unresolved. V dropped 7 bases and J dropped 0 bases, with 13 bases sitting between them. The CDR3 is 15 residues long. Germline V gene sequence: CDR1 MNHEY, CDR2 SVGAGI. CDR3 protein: CASTLHLSSGNTIYF. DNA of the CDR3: TGTGCCAGCACCTTACACCTTAGCTCTGGAAACACCATATATTTT.

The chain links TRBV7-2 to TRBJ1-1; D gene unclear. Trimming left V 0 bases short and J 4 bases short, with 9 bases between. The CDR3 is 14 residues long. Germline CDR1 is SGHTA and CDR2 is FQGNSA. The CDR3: CASSLAGLFTEAFF. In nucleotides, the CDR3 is TGTGCCAGCAGCTTAGCGGGTCTATTCACTGAAGCTTTCTTT.

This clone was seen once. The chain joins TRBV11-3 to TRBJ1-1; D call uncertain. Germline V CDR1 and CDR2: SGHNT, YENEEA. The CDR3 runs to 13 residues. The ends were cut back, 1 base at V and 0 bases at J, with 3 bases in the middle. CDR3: CASSLAVNTEAFF. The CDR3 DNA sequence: TGTGCCAGCAGCTTAGCCGTGAACACTGAAGCTTTCTTT.

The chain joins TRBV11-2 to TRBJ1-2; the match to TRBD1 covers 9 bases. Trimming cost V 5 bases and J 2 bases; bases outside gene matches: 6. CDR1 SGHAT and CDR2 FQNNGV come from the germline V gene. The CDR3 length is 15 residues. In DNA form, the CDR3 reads TGTGCCAGCAGCACCTGGGACAGGGTAAACTATGGCTACACCTTC. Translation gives CASSTWDRVNYGYTF.

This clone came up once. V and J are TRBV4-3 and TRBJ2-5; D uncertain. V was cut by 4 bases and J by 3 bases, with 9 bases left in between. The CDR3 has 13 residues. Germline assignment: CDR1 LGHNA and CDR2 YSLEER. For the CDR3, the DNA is TGCGCCAGCAGCCTTGGACCGAAAGAGACCCAGTACTTC. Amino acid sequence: CASSLGPKETQYF.

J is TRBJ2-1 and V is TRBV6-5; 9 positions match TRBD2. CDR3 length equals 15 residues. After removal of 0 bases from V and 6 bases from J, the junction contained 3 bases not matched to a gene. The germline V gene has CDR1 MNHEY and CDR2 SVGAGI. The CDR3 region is CASSYSRRGGNEQFF. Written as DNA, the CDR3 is TGTGCCAGCAGTTACTCGCGGCGGGGGGGCAATGAGCAGTTCTTC.